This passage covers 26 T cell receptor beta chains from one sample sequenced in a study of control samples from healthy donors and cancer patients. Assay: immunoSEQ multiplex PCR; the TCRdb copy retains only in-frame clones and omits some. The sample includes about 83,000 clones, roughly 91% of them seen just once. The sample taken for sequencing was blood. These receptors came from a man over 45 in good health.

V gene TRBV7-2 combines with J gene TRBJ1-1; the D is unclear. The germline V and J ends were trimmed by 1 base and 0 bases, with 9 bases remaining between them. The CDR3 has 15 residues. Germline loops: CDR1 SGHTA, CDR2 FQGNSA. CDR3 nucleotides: TGTGCCAGCAGCTTAGGACTGTTCATGAACACTGAAGCTTTCTTT. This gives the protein CASSLGLFMNTEAFF.

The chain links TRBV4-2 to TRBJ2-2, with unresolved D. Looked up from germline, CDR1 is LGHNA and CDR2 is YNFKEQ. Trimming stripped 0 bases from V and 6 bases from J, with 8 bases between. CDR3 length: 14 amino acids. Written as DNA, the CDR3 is TGTGCCAGCAGCCAAGAACTTCCGGCCGGGGAGCTGTTTTTT. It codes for CASSQELPAGELFF.

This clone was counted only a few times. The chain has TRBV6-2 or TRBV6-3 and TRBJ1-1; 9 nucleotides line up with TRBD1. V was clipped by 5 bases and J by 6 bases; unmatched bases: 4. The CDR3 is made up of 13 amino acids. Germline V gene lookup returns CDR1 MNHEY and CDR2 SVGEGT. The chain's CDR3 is CASSRQGGAEAFF. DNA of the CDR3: TGTGCCAGCAGTCGACAGGGGGGAGCTGAAGCTTTCTTT.

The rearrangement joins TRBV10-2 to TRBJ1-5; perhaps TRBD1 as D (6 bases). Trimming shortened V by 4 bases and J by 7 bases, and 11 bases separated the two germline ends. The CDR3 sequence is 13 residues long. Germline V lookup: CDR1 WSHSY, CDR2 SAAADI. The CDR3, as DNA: TGCGCCAGCAGTGCACAGGGTAGACAGCCCCAGCATTTT. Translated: CASSAQGRQPQHF.

The CDR3: CAAEGLEQFF. In nucleotides, the CDR3 is TGTGCCGCGGAGGGACTCGAGCAGTTCTTC. This sequence joins TRBV6-5 and TRBJ2-1, with D possibly being TRBD2 (6 bases). The CDR3 sequence is 10 residues long. The V end lost 11 bases, the J end lost 10 bases, and 12 bases lay between the germline ends. Per the germline V gene, CDR1 is MNHEY and CDR2 is SVGAGI.

The CDR3 sequence is CASSEGGTGGWVGAGELFF. CDR3 DNA: TGTGCCAGCAGTGAAGGGGGAACAGGTGGTTGGGTTGGGGCGGGGGAGCTGTTTTTT. The chain has TRBV6-1 and TRBJ2-2, with a weak D call TRBD1 (5 bases). Looked up from germline, CDR1 is MNHNS and CDR2 is SASEGT. Trimming removed 1 base from V and 8 bases from J, with 26 bases in between. This CDR3 is built from 19 residues.

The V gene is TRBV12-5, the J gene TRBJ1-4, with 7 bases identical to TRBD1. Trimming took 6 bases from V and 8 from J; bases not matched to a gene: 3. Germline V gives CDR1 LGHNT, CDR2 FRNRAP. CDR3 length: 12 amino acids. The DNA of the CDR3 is TGTGCTAGTGGCCAGGGGGGGGAAAAACTGTTTTTT. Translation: CASGQGGEKLFF.

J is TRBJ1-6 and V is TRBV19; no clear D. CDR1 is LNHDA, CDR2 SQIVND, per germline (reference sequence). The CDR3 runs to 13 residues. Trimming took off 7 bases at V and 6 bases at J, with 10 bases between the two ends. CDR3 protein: CASKEDGNSPLHF. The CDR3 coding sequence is TGTGCCAGTAAGGAAGACGGTAATTCACCCCTCCACTTT. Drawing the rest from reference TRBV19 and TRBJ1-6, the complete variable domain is DGGITQSPKYLFRKEGQNVTLSCEQNLNHDAMYWYRQDPGQGLRLIYYSQIVNDFQKGDIAEGYSVSREKKESFPLTVTSAQKNPTAFYLCASKEDGNSPLHFGNGTRLTVT.

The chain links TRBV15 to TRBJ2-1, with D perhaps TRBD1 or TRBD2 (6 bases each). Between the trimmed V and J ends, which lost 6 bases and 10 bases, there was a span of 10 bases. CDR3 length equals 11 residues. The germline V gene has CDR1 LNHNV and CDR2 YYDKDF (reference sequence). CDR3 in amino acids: CATRGGREQFF. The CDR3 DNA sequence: TGTGCCACCAGGGGGGGCCGGGAGCAGTTCTTC.

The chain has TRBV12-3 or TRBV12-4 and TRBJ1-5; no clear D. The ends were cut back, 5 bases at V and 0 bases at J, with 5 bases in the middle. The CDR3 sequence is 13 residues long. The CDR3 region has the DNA TGTGCCAGCAGTCGACATAGCAATCAGCCCCAGCATTTT. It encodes CASSRHSNQPQHF.

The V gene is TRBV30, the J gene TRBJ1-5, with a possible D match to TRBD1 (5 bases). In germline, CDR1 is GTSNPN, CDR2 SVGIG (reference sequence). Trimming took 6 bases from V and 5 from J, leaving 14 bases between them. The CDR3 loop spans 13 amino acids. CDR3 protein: CACSVQGHQPQHF. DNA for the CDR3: TGTGCCTGTTCCGTCCAGGGCCATCAGCCCCAGCATTTT.

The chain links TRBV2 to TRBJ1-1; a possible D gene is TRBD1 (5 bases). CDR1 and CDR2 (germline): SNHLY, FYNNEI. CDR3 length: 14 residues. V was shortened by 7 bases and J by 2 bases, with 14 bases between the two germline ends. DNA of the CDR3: TGTGCCAGCAAGGCTGGGACGACCAACACTGAAGCTTTCTTT. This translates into CASKAGTTNTEAFF. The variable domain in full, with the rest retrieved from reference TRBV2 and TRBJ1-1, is EPEVTQTPSHQVTQMGQEVILRCVPISNHLYFYWYRQILGQKVEFLVSFYNNEISEKSEIFDDQFSVERPDGSNFTLKIRSTKLEDSAMYFCASKAGTTNTEAFFGQGTRLTVV.

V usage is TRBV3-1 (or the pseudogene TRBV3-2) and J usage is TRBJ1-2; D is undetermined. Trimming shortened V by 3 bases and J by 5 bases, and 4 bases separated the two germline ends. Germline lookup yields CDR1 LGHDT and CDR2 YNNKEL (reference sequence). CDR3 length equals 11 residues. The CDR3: CASSQEYGYTF. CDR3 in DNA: TGTGCCAGCAGCCAGGAATATGGCTACACCTTC.

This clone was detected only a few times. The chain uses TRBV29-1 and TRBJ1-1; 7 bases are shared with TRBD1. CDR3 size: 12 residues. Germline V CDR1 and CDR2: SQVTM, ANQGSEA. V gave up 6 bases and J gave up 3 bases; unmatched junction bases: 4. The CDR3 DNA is TGCAGCGTGCAGGGGGTTCACACTGAAGCTTTCTTT. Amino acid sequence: CSVQGVHTEAFF.

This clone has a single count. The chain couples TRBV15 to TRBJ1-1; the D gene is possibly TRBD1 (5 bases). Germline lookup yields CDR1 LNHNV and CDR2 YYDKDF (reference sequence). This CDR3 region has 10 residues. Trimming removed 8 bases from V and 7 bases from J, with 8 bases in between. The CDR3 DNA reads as TGTGCCACCGGGACGTTTGAAGCTTTCTTT. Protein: CATGTFEAFF.

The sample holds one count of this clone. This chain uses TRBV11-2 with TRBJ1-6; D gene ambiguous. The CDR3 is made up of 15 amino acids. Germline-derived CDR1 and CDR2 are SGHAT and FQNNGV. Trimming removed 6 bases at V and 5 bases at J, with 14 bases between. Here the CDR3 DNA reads TGTGCCAGCAGAACGGGTGGTAACGATAATTCACCCCTCCACTTT. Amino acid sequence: CASRTGGNDNSPLHF.

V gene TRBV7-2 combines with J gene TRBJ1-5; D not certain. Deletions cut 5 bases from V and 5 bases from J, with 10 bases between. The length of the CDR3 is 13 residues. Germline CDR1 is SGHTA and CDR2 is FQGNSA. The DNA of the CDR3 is TGTGCCAGCAGCCCGGACCGAGATCAGCCCCAGCATTTT. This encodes CASSPDRDQPQHF.

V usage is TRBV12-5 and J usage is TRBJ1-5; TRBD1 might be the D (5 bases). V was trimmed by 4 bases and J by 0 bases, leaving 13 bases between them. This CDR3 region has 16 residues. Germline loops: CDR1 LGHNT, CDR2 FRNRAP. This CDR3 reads CASGSGTVYSNQPQHF. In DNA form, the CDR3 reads TGTGCTAGTGGTTCCGGGACTGTTTATAGCAATCAGCCCCAGCATTTT.

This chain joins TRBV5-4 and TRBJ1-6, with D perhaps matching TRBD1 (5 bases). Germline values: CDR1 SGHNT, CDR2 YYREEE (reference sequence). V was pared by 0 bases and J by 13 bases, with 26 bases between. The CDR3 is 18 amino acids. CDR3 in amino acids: CASSLGIVGTRKVMPLHF. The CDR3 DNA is TGTGCCAGCAGCTTGGGTATAGTGGGGACCCGGAAGGTAATGCCCCTCCACTTT.

Here the CDR3 reads CASRRDRRFYGYTF. In nucleotides, the CDR3 is TGTGCCAGCAGGCGGGACAGGAGATTCTATGGCTACACCTTC. V gene TRBV6-5 combines with J gene TRBJ1-2; 8 nucleotides agree with TRBD1. This CDR3 is 14 amino acids long. The germline gives CDR1 MNHEY, CDR2 SVGAGI. Trimming removed 6 bases from V and 4 bases from J; junction bases left unmatched: 7.

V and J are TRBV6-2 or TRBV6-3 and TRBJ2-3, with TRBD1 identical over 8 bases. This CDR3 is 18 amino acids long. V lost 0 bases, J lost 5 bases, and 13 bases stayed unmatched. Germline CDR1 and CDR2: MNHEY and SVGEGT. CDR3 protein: CASSYSQGAVSRGDTQYF. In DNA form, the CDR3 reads TGTGCCAGCAGTTACTCGCAGGGGGCGGTTTCTAGGGGAGATACGCAGTATTTT.

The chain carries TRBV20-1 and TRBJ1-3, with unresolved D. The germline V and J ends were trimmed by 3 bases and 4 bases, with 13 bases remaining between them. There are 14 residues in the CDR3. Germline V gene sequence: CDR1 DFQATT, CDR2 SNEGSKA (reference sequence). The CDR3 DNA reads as TGCAGTGCTAGTGGGTTACCACAGGGAAACACCATATATTTT. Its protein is CSASGLPQGNTIYF.

The CDR3 spells CASRKTGGAGTEAFF. DNA for the CDR3: TGTGCCAGCAGGAAAACAGGGGGCGCCGGCACTGAAGCTTTCTTT. This sequence joins TRBV6-5 and TRBJ1-1, with 9 bases identical to TRBD1. Germline V CDR1 and CDR2: MNHEY, SVGAGI. This CDR3 contains 15 residues. J was trimmed by 4 bases and V by 6 bases; bases with no gene match: 9.

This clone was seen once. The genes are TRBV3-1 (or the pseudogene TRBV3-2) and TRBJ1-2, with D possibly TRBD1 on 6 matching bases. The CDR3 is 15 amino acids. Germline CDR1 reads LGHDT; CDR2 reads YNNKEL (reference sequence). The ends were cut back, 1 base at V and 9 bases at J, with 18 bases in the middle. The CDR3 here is CASSQGRQGMGSYTF. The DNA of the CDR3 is TGTGCCAGCAGCCAAGGTCGGCAGGGGATGGGAAGCTACACCTTC.

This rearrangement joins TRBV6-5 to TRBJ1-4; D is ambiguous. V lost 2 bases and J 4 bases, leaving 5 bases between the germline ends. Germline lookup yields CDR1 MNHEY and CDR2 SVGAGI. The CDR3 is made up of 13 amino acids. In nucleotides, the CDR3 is TGTGCCAGCAGTTACCGTTTTAATGAAAAACTGTTTTTT. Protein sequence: CASSYRFNEKLFF.

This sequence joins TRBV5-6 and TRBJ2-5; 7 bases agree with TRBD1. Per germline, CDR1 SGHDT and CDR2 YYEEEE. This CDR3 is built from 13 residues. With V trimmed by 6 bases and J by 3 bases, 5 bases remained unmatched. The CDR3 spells CASTLDREETQYF. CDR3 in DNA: TGTGCCAGCACCCTCGACAGGGAAGAGACCCAGTACTTC. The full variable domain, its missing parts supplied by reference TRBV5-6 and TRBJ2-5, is DAGVTQSPTHLIKTRGQQVTLRCSPKSGHDTVSWYQQALGQGPQFIFQYYEEEERQRGNFPDRFSGHQFPNYSSELNVNALLLGDSALYLCASTLDREETQYFGPGTRLLVL.